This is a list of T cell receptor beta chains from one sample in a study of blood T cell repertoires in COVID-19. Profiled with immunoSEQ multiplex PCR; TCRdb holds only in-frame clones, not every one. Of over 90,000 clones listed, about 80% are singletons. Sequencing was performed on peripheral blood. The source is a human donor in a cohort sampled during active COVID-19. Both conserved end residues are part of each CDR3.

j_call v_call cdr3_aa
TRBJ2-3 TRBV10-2 CASSRVRLADTQYF
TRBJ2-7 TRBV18 CASSPQEVAEQYF
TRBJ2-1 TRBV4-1 CASSQVGGTSVHEQFF
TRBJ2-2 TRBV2 CASIPRGGEIGELFF
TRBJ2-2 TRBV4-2 CASSQGTSTILPGELFF
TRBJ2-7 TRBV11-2 CASSSGLAGRLSPRDEQYF
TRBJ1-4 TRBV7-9 CASSLAVGTTNEKLFF
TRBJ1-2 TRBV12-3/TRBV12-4 CASGGGLGYGYTF
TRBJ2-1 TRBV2 CASSKAGLAGNEQFF
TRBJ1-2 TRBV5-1 CASSTGRDYGYTF
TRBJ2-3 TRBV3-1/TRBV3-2 CASSAGLAGGNTQYF
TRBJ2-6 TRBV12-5 CASGLPRGGSGANVLTF
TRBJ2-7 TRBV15 CATSGGTGETEQYF
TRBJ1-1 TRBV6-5 CASSYRGLAAFF
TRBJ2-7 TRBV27 CASKTGTGFYEQYF
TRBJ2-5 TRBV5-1 CASSWRDLPKTQYF
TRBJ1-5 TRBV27 CASSLMAGRLNQPQHF
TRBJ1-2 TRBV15 CATSRGGTSGYGYTF
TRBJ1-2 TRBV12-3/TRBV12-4 CASSLLERYGYTF
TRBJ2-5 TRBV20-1 CSASSTSVSETQYF
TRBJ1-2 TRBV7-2 CASSSRTAGGGNGYTF
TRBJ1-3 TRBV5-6 CASSFPGTGNTIYF
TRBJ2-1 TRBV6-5 CASSPRSGGDNEQFF
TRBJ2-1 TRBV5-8 CASSGGAWNEQFF
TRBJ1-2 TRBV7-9 CASSLESPNYGYTF
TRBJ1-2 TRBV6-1 CASSETRVYGYTF
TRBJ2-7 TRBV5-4 CASTKDGGIARAGGTEQYF
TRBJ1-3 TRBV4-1 CASSQRDGNTIYF
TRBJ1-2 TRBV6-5 CASRPPGLYGYTF
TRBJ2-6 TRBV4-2 CASSPKIPGLAGGRGANVLTF
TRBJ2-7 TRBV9 CASTPGVLTYEQYF
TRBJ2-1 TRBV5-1 CASSTRLAGGLSYNEQFF
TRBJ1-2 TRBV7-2 CASSANTGGYYGYTF
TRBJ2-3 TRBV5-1 CASSFRDRDTDTQYF
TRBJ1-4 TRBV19 CASSSRTTGRFEKLFF
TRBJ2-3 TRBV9 CASSKRGSFGTDTQYF
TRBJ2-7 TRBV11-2 CASSLGASYEQYF
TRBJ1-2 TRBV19 CASSIDSAQGIAYGYTF
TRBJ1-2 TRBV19 CASSTQTRQNYGYTF
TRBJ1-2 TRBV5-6 CASTGLQGAQGGYTF
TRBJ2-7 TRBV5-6 CASTVTPGNSYEQYF
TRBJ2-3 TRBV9 CASSVAAGLSTDTQYF
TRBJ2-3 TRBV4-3 CASSHQWDTGESTDTQYF
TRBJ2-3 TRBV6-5 CASASGAHTDTQYF
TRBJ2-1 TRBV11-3 CASTSGRAYNEQFF
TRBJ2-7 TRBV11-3 CASSYGQGAYEQYF
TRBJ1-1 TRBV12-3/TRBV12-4 CASSPQALRAFF
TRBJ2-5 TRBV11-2 CASSPGVGSGGVGETQYF
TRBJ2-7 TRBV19 CASSIAKGQLLYF
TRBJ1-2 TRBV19 CASSQGGDNYGYTF
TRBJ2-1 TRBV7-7 CASGPGLAAYNEQFF
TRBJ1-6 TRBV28 CASSPPRQPGSPLHF
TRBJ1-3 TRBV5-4 CASSPGVGNTIYF
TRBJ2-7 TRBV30 CAWSVSGRYEQYF
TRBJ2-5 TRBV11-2 CASSSLAGGFQETQYF